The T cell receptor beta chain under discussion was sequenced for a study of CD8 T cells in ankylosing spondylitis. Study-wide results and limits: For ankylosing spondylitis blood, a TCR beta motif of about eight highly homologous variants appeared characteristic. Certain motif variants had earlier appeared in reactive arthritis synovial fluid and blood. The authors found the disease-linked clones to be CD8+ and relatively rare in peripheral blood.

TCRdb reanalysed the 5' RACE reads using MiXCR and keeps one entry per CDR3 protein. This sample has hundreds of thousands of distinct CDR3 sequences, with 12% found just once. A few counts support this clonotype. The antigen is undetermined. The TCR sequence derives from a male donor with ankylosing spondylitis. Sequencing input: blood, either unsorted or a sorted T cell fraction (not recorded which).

The DNA for the CDR3 is TGTGCCAGCAGCTTAGACTTAGGGGGATCTAGTGGCTACACCTTC. It encodes CASSLDLGGSSGYTF. The chain combines TRBV7-2 with TRBJ1-2; a possible D gene is TRBD1 (6 bases). With 1 base removed from V and 7 bases from J, the gap between germline ends came to 16 bases. CDR1 is SGHTA and CDR2 is FQGNSA in the germline V gene. The CDR3 runs 15 residues. Supplemented by reference TRBV7-2 and TRBJ1-2, the full variable domain reads GAGVSQSPSNKVTEKGKDVELRCDPISGHTALYWYRQSLGQGLEFLIYFQGNSAPDKSGLPSDRFSAERTGGSVSTLTIQRTQQEDSAVYLCASSLDLGGSSGYTFGSGTRLTVV.